Included here is one TCR beta chain sequence, with context. The antigen is undetermined. Cryopreserved PBMCs were CD4-enriched, then split into naive and memory cells. 75,000 to 100,000 naive or memory CD4+ cells were cultured with CEF peptides for roughly 10 days. The method was immunoSEQ multiplex PCR; TCRdb's version includes in-frame clones alone and lacks a portion of them. Of about 34,000 clones listed, more than 65% were seen once; the top ten hold around 3.1%. The sample comes from a study of CD4 T cells in relation to SARS-CoV-2 and coronaviruses. At the level of the study: After around 10 days of antigen culture, PBMC TCR beta CDR3s were sequenced.

The germline V gene has CDR1 SGHDT and CDR2 YYEEEE. Trimming stripped 4 bases from V and 2 bases from J, with 10 bases between. The CDR3 covers 13 residues. Sequences were obtained from memory CD4+ T cells from PBMCs, cultured in vitro. This receptor was taken from an adult with COVID-19. The chain uses TRBV5-6 and TRBJ2-7; D is tentatively TRBD1 or TRBD2 (5 bases each). The DNA for the CDR3 is TGTGCCAGCAGCCTGGGGACCACCTACGAGCAGTACTTC. Its translation: CASSLGTTYEQYF.